The 7 T cell receptor beta chains given below trace back to one sample, sequenced in a study of T cells after posttransplantation cyclophosphamide. Assay used: immunoSEQ multiplex PCR; TCRdb lists only in-frame clones, some missing. The data contain thousands of clones, about 81% of them singletons. Cyclophosphamide on days +3 and +4 followed busulfan-fludarabine conditioning and a marrow graft. The source material was PBMCs, sampled after an allogeneic stem cell transplant with post-transplant cyclophosphamide. These receptors were obtained from a female patient aged 50 to 60 who received an allogeneic stem cell transplant from a related donor, was CMV-positive, and had no GVHD. The T cells may partly be graft donor cells.

CDR3 DNA: TGTGCCAGCACCTCACTACAGGGGCTCCGAAGCGAGCAGTACTTC. Amino acids: CASTSLQGLRSEQYF. The V and J genes are TRBV28 and TRBJ2-7; 7 bases match TRBD1. Germline V gives CDR1 MDHEN, CDR2 SYDVKM. V was clipped by 7 bases and J by 6 bases; unmatched bases: 15. CDR3 length equals 15 residues.

This chain uses TRBV30 with TRBJ2-7; 9 bases align to TRBD2. Trimming removed 0 bases from V and 3 bases from J; junction bases left unmatched: 3. This CDR3 spans 14 amino acids. CDR1 GTSNPN and CDR2 SVGIG come from the germline V gene (reference sequence). The CDR3 loop reads CAWSVRAGGYEQYF. As DNA, the CDR3 is TGTGCCTGGAGTGTAAGAGCGGGAGGCTACGAGCAGTACTTC.

This clone was seen a single time. This chain joins TRBV7-2 and TRBJ1-4; 7 bases align to TRBD1. V gave up 9 bases and J gave up 7 bases; unmatched junction bases: 2. Germline values: CDR1 SGHTA, CDR2 FQGNSA. The CDR3 is 11 residues long. CDR3 amino acids: CARRQGEKLFF. Written as DNA, the CDR3 is TGTGCCAGACGACAGGGTGAAAAACTGTTTTTT. Together with reference TRBV7-2 and TRBJ1-4, the CDR3 gives the full variable domain: GAGVSQSPSNKVTEKGKDVELRCDPISGHTALYWYRQSLGQGLEFLIYFQGNSAPDKSGLPSDRFSAERTGGSVSTLTIQRTQQEDSAVYLCARRQGEKLFFGSGTQLSVL.

V gene TRBV27 combines with J gene TRBJ2-1, with D perhaps matching TRBD1 (6 bases). Germline V gives CDR1 MNHEY, CDR2 SMNVEV (reference sequence). Trimming removed 2 bases at V and 6 bases at J, with 11 bases between. The CDR3 contains 14 residues. The CDR3 coding sequence is TGTGCCAGCAGTTTAGCATTAGGGGGCAATGAGCAGTTCTTC. It translates to CASSLALGGNEQFF.

This sequence joins TRBV4-2 and TRBJ2-2; 10 positions match TRBD2. This CDR3 is built from 16 residues. Germline values: CDR1 LGHNA, CDR2 YNFKEQ. The trim removed 3 bases at V and 4 bases at J, leaving 5 bases unmatched. The CDR3 DNA reads TGTGCCAGCAGCCAGCAGCGGGGGGGCGGCACCGGGGAGCTGTTTTTT. Its protein is CASSQQRGGGTGELFF.

The chain joins TRBV7-2 to TRBJ2-7; D gene uncertain. V gave up 0 bases and J gave up 3 bases, with 9 bases separating them. The germline V gene has CDR1 SGHTA and CDR2 FQGNSA. The CDR3 has 14 amino acids. For the CDR3, the DNA is TGTGCCAGCAGCTTAGCACCCCAGAACTACGAGCAGTACTTC. It codes for CASSLAPQNYEQYF. The full variable domain, rest sourced from reference TRBV7-2 and TRBJ2-7, is GAGVSQSPSNKVTEKGKDVELRCDPISGHTALYWYRQSLGQGLEFLIYFQGNSAPDKSGLPSDRFSAERTGGSVSTLTIQRTQQEDSAVYLCASSLAPQNYEQYFGPGTRLTVT.

The V and J genes are TRBV11-2 and TRBJ2-5, with a tentative D call TRBD2 (7 bases). Deletions cut 5 bases from V and 5 bases from J, with 15 bases between. The CDR3 contains 14 residues. The germline CDR1 and CDR2 sequences are SGHAT and FQNNGV. CDR3 nucleotide sequence: TGTGCCAGCAGCCCCGGACTAGACAGGGAGACCCAGTACTTC. Its translation is CASSPGLDRETQYF.